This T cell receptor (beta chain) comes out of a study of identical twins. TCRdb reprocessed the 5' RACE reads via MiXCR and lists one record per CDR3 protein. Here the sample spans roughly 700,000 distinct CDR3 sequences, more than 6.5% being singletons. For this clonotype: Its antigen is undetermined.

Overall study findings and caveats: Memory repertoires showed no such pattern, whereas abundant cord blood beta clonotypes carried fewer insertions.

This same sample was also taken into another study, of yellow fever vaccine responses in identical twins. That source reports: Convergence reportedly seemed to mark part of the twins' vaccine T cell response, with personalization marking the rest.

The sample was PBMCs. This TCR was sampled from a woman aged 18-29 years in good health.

The CDR3 sequence is CASSSRTSSGTDTQYF. The CDR3 region has the DNA TGTGCCAGCAGCTCGCGGACTAGCTCGGGCACAGATACGCAGTATTTT. This chain links TRBV7-2 with TRBJ2-3; TRBD2 matches at 8 bases. This CDR3 has 16 residues. CDR1 and CDR2 from the germline V gene are SGHTA and FQGNSA. The V and J ends lost 4 bases and 1 base, in that order; junction bases with no gene match: 7.